Below, 19 T cell receptor beta chains from the same sample are listed, as sequenced in a study of T-cell reconstitution after alpha-beta-depleted transplantation in children. Library preparation (for TCRbeta) was performed with unique molecular identifiers. MiXCR, applied by TCRdb to the PCR reads, yields one record per CDR3 protein. Of about 270,000 distinct CDR3 sequences in the sample, roughly 9.5% are singletons; the top ten hold around 10%. The material sequenced was PBMCs from the stem cell graft donor, taken from the stem cell graft. Receptors were obtained from a human donor who donated a stem cell graft to a child with SCID.

This clonotype appeared many times. The rearrangement links TRBV20-1 to TRBJ2-1; D is unresolved. V dropped 5 bases and J dropped 5 bases, with 16 bases sitting between them. The length of the CDR3 is 14 residues. Germline V gene data show CDR1 as DFQATT and CDR2 as SNEGSKA (reference sequence). CDR3 residues: CSAVMRTSHNEQFF. The CDR3, as DNA: TGCAGTGCTGTAATGCGGACCAGTCACAATGAGCAGTTCTTC.

This chain links TRBV13 with TRBJ2-1; D perhaps matches TRBD1 (5 bases). CDR1 PRHDT and CDR2 FYEKMQ come from the germline V gene (reference sequence). Deletions cut 3 bases from V and 5 bases from J, with 14 bases between. This CDR3 is built from 15 residues. This CDR3 is CASSFDLDTDNEQFF. The CDR3 bases are TGTGCCAGCAGCTTTGACTTGGACACCGACAATGAGCAGTTCTTC.

This chain links TRBV11-2 with TRBJ2-7; D possibly corresponds to TRBD2 (5 bases). V lost 5 bases and J lost 0, with 11 bases in between. Per the germline V gene, CDR1 is SGHAT and CDR2 is FQNNGV. CDR3 length equals 14 residues. The CDR3: CASSPPEGSYEQYF. CDR3 bases: TGTGCCAGCAGCCCACCTGAGGGCTCCTACGAGCAGTACTTC.

The V call is TRBV7-2, the J call TRBJ2-1; perhaps TRBD2 as D (6 bases). Between the trimmed V and J ends, which lost 5 bases and 0 bases, there was a span of 11 bases. The CDR3 spans 15 residues. Germline CDR1 is SGHTA and CDR2 is FQGNSA. This CDR3 is CASSRDLGSYNEQFF. The CDR3, as DNA: TGTGCCAGCAGCAGGGACTTAGGCTCCTACAATGAGCAGTTCTTC.

The chain links TRBV27 to TRBJ1-6; TRBD1 aligns across 7 bases. Germline values: CDR1 MNHEY, CDR2 SMNVEV (reference sequence). Trimming took 5 bases from V and 8 from J; bases not matched to a gene: 6. The CDR3 spans 14 residues. CDR3 in DNA: TGTGCCAGCAGTCCTTGGACAGGAGATTCACCCCTCCACTTT. Protein: CASSPWTGDSPLHF.

This clonotype showed up just a few times. The gene calls are TRBV7-6 and TRBJ2-1, with 8 nucleotides matching TRBD2. V trimming: 4 bases; J trimming: 3 bases; junction bases outside the gene matches: 11. CDR1 is SGHVS, CDR2 FNYEAQ, per germline. The CDR3 is made up of 17 amino acids. In nucleotides, the CDR3 is TGTGCCAGCAGCTACGAGCTGTACGGGGGGGGCTACAATGAGCAGTTCTTC. Protein sequence: CASSYELYGGGYNEQFF.

This clonotype was detected ten times or more. The chain uses TRBV7-9 and TRBJ1-2; D gene uncertain. The CDR3 sequence is 16 residues long. Per germline, CDR1 SEHNR and CDR2 FQNEAQ (reference sequence). Trimming shortened V by 4 bases and J by 5 bases, and 20 bases separated the two germline ends. The CDR3 nucleotides are TGTGCCAGCAGCTCCATCCGAGGGTTTAGCGGTTATGGCTACACCTTC. Encoded protein: CASSSIRGFSGYGYTF.

The rearrangement joins TRBV5-1 to TRBJ2-7; D possibly corresponds to TRBD1 (6 bases). The germline V gene has CDR1 SGHRS and CDR2 YFSETQ. This CDR3 comprises 16 residues. V lost 3 bases and J 2 bases, leaving 18 bases between the germline ends. This CDR3 is CASSSPTGLQTYEQYF. The CDR3 DNA follows: TGCGCCAGCAGCTCGCCAACAGGGCTACAGACCTACGAGCAGTACTTC.

This clonotype was seen only a few times. This chain links TRBV24-1 with TRBJ2-3; tentative D call: TRBD2 (5 bases). The CDR3 totals 18 residues. The germline V gene encodes CDR1 KGHDR and CDR2 SFDVKD. Trimming cost V 1 base and J 2 bases, with 18 bases left between them. This chain's CDR3 is CATSDFRVGREHTDTQYF. The CDR3 nucleotides read TGTGCCACCAGTGATTTTCGGGTAGGTAGGGAGCACACAGATACGCAGTATTTT.

The chain has TRBV10-3 and TRBJ2-7; maybe TRBD1 (6 bases). The CDR3 runs 16 residues. CDR1 is ENHRY and CDR2 is SYGVKD in the germline V gene. Trimming took off 4 bases at V and 2 bases at J, with 18 bases between the two ends. The CDR3 DNA is TGTGCCATCAGTGGGACAGCAACCTCGATGCCCTACGAGCAGTACTTC. Its protein is CAISGTATSMPYEQYF.

Many counts were recorded for this clonotype. The rearrangement joins TRBV7-9 to TRBJ2-1, with 7 bases aligning to TRBD2. The CDR3 runs 15 residues. Unmatched junction bases numbered 6, after V lost 5 bases and J lost 2 bases. Germline CDR1 is SEHNR and CDR2 is FQNEAQ (reference sequence). CDR3 protein: CASSPSGTTYNEQFF. The CDR3, as DNA: TGTGCCAGCAGCCCTAGCGGAACAACCTACAATGAGCAGTTCTTC.

There are a few counts of this clonotype. V gene TRBV2 combines with J gene TRBJ1-5; tentative D call: TRBD1 (6 bases). CDR1 SNHLY and CDR2 FYNNEI come from the germline V gene. Trimming left V 3 bases short and J 8 bases short, with 17 bases between. The CDR3 spans 15 residues. The CDR3 reads CASSDPAGGGKPQHF. DNA of the CDR3: TGTGCCAGCAGTGACCCGGCGGGGGGCGGTAAGCCCCAGCATTTT.

This clonotype was found a few times. V is TRBV14 and J is TRBJ2-2; the D is unclear. CDR3 length: 16 residues. V lost 2 bases, J lost 8 bases, and 18 bases lay in between. Looked up from germline, CDR1 is SGHDN and CDR2 is FVKESK. In DNA, the CDR3 is TGTGCCAGCAGCCAACTCCATCGTGGGGTCCGGGGGGAGCTGTTTTTT. Translating gives CASSQLHRGVRGELFF.

This clonotype was detected only a few times. This chain joins TRBV5-1 and TRBJ2-6; 8 bases are a match to TRBD1. The CDR3 is made up of 17 amino acids. The V gene end was trimmed by 1 base and the J gene end by 0 bases; junction bases not matched to a gene: 3. Germline CDR1 and CDR2: SGHRS and YFSETQ. The CDR3 loop is CASSLTGQASGANVLTF. The CDR3, as DNA: TGCGCCAGCAGCTTGACGGGACAGGCCTCTGGGGCCAACGTCCTGACTTTC. Combining the CDR3 with reference TRBV5-1 and TRBJ2-6 gives the whole variable domain KAGVTQTPRYLIKTRGQQVTLSCSPISGHRSVSWYQQTPGQGLQFLFEYFSETQRNKGNFPGRFSGRQFSNSRSEMNVSTLELGDSALYLCASSLTGQASGANVLTFGAGSRLTVL.

With regard to this clonotype: A much larger clone differs by one base, so this may be a read error. The V gene is TRBV6-1, the J gene TRBJ1-1; TRBD1 is a possible D gene (5 bases). Trimming took 5 bases from V and 5 from J, leaving 15 bases between them. This CDR3 has 14 amino acids. In germline, CDR1 is MNHNS, CDR2 SASEGT. The CDR3 bases are TGTGCCAGCAGTCCGAAAGGGGTAGGAACTGAAGCTTTCTTT. Amino acids: CASSPKGVGTEAFF.

The chain has TRBV3-1 and TRBJ2-7, with 7 bases matching TRBD1. Trimming took 11 bases from V and 6 from J; bases not matched to a gene: 19. The CDR3 covers 15 residues. Germline V gives CDR1 LGHDT, CDR2 YNNKEL (reference sequence). This CDR3 is CASTSRQGTFFEQYF. CDR3 nucleotides: TGTGCCTCCACCTCTCGACAGGGCACCTTCTTCGAGCAGTACTTC.

This chain joins TRBV5-5 and TRBJ2-7; TRBD2 is a possible D gene (5 bases). This CDR3 spans 14 amino acids. The V and J ends lost 1 base and 3 bases respectively, with 11 bases between them. Germline assignment: CDR1 SGHKS and CDR2 YYEKEE (reference sequence). The CDR3 DNA follows: TGTGCCAGCAGCTTGATGGCCGGACTCTACGAGCAGTACTTC. As protein: CASSLMAGLYEQYF. The variable domain in full, completed from reference TRBV5-5 and TRBJ2-7, reads DAGVTQSPTHLIKTRGQQVTLRCSPISGHKSVSWYQQVLGQGPQFIFQYYEKEERGRGNFPDRFSARQFPNYSSELNVNALLLGDSALYLCASSLMAGLYEQYFGPGTRLTVT.

This clonotype was recorded a few times. The chain carries TRBV9 and TRBJ2-5; 7 bases line up with TRBD2. J lost 3 bases, V lost 3 bases, and 5 bases had no gene match. Germline lookup yields CDR1 SGDLS and CDR2 YYNGEE. This CDR3 has 14 residues. The CDR3: CASSESGGKETQYF. The DNA of the CDR3 is TGTGCCAGCAGCGAATCCGGGGGGAAAGAGACCCAGTACTTC.

The table lists this clonotype with a few counts. CDR3 sequence: CSVEDFGRDGALYEQFF. CDR3 coding DNA: TGCAGCGTTGAAGATTTTGGCCGGGACGGAGCCCTCTATGAGCAGTTCTTC. The chain combines TRBV29-1 with TRBJ2-1, with D tentatively TRBD1 or TRBD2 (5 bases each). The V gene lost 0 bases and the J gene lost 8 bases, with 23 bases spanning the gap. The CDR3 runs to 17 residues. Per germline, CDR1 SQVTM and CDR2 ANQGSEA.